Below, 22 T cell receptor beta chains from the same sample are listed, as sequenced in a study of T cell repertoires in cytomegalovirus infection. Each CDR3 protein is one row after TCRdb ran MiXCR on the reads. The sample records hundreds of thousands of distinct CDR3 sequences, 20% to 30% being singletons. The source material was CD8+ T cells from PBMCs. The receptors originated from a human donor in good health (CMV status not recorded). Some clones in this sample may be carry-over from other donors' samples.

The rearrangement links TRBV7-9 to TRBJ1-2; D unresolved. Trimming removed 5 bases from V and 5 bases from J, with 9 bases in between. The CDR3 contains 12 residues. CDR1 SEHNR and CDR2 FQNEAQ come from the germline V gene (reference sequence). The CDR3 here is CASSDERYGYTF. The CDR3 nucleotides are TGTGCCAGCAGCGACGAAAGATATGGCTACACCTTC.

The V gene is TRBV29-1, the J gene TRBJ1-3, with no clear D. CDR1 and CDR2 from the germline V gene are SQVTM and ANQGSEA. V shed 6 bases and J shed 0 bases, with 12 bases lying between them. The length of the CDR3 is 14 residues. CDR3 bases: TGCAGCGTCGTCGGACCCCCCTCTGGAAACACCATATATTTT. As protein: CSVVGPPSGNTIYF.

The CDR3 region has the DNA TGTGCCAGCAGCTTATCTCCGGACAGGGTCTCGGATGAAGCTTTCTTT. Protein: CASSLSPDRVSDEAFF. The rearrangement links TRBV7-9 to TRBJ1-1; TRBD1 matches at 8 bases. V was clipped by 2 bases and J by 7 bases; unmatched bases: 12. There are 16 residues in the CDR3. Germline CDR1 is SEHNR and CDR2 is FQNEAQ (reference sequence). Full variable domain (remainder filled in from reference TRBV7-9 and TRBJ1-1): DTGVSQNPRHKITKRGQNVTFRCDPISEHNRLYWYRQTLGQGPEFLTYFQNEAQLEKSRLLSDRFSAERPKGSFSTLEIQRTEQGDSAMYLCASSLSPDRVSDEAFFGQGTRLTVV.

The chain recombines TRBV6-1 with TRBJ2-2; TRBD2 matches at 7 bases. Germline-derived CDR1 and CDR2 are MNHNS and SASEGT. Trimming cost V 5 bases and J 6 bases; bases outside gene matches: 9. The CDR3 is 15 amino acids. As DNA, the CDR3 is TGTGCCAGCAGTTCTAAACTGGGAGGGGCCGGGGAGCTGTTTTTT. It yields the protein CASSSKLGGAGELFF.

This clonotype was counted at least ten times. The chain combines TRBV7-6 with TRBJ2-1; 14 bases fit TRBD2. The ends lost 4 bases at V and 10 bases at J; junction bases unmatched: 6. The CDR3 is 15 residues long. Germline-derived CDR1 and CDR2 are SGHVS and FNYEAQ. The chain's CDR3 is CASSWTSGGLREQFF. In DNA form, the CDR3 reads TGTGCCAGCAGCTGGACTAGCGGGGGGCTCAGGGAGCAGTTCTTC.

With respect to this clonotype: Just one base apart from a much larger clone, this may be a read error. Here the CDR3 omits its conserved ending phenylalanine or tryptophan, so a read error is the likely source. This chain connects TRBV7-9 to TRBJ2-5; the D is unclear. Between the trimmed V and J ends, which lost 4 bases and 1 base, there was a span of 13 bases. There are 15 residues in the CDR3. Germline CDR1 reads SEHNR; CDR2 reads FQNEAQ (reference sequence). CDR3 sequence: CASSSPGPVQETQYS. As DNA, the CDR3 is TGTGCCAGCAGCTCTCCTGGGCCAGTCCAAGAGACCCAGTACTCC.

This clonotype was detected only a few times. The CDR3: CASREPGQLNTEAFF. CDR3 coding DNA: TGTGCCAGCAGGGAACCGGGACAGTTGAACACTGAAGCTTTCTTT. The gene calls are TRBV6-2 or TRBV6-3 and TRBJ1-1; TRBD1 aligns across 7 bases. CDR3 length: 15 residues. J gave up 0 bases and V 6 bases, and 7 bases lay outside the gene matches. CDR1 is MNHEY and CDR2 is SVGEGT in the germline V gene.

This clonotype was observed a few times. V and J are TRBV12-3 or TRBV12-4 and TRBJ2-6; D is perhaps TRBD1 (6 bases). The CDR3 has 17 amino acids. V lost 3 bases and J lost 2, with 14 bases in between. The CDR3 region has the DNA TGTGCCAGCAGTTTCCTTATCAGGGGCCCTGGGGCCAACGTCCTGACTTTC. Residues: CASSFLIRGPGANVLTF.

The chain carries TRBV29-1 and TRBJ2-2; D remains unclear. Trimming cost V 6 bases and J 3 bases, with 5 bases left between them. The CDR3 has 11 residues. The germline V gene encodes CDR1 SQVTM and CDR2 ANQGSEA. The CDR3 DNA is TGCAGCGTCCCCGACACCGGGGAGCTGTTTTTT. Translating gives CSVPDTGELFF.

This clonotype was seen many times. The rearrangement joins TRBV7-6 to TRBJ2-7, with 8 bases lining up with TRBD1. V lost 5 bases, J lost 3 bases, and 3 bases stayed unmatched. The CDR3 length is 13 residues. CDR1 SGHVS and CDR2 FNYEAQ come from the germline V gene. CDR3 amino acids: CASSPGQGYEQYF. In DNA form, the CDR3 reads TGTGCCAGCAGCCCCGGACAGGGCTACGAGCAGTACTTC.

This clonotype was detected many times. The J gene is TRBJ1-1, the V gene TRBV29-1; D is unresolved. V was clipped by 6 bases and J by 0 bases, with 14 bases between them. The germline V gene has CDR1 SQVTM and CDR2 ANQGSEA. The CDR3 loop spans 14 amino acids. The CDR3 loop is CSVPPGRLNTEAFF. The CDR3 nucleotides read TGCAGCGTCCCCCCCGGACGGTTGAACACTGAAGCTTTCTTT.

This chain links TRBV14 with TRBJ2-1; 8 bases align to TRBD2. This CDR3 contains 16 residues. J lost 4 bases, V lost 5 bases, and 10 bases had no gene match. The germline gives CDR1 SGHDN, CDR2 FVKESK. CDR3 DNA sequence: TGTGCCAGCAGCGGGCTTAGCGGGGCGAAATACAATGAGCAGTTCTTC. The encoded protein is CASSGLSGAKYNEQFF.

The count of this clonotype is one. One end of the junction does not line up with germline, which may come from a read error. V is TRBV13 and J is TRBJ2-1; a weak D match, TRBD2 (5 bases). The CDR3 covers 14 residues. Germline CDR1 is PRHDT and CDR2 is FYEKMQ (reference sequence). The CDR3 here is CANSSRGNYNEQFF. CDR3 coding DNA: TGTGCCAACAGCTCCCGAGGGAACTACAATGAGCAGTTCTTC.

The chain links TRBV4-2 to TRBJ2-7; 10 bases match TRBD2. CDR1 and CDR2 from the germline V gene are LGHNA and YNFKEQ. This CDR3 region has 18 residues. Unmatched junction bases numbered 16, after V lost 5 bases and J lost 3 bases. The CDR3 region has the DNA TGTGCCAGCAGCTCGTTAATGGTGACGGAGCGGGGGGGCTACGAGCAGTACTTC. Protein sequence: CASSSLMVTERGGYEQYF.

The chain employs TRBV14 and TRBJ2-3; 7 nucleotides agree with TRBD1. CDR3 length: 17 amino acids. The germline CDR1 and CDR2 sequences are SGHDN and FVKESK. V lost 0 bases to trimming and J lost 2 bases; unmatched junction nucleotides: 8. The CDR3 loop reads CASSQDFEGAYTDTQYF. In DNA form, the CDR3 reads TGTGCCAGCAGCCAAGATTTCGAGGGGGCTTACACAGATACGCAGTATTTT. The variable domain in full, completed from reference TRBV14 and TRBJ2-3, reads EAGVTQFPSHSVIEKGQTVTLRCDPISGHDNLYWYRRVMGKEIKFLLHFVKESKQDESGMPNNRFLAERTGGTYSTLKVQPAELEDSGVYFCASSQDFEGAYTDTQYFGPGTRLTVL.

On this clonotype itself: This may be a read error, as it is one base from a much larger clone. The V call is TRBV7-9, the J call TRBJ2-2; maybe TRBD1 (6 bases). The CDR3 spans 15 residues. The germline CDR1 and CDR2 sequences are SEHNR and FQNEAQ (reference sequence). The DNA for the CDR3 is TGTGCCCGCAGCCTAATCACAGGGATCACCGGGGAGCTGTTTTTT. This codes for CARSLITGITGELFF.

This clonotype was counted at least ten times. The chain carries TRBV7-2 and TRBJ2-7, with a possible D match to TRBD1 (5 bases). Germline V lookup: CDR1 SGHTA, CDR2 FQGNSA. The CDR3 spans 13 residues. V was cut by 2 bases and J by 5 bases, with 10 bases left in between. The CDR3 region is CASSLQGIDEQYV. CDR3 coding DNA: TGTGCCAGCAGCTTACAGGGTATCGACGAGCAGTACGTC.

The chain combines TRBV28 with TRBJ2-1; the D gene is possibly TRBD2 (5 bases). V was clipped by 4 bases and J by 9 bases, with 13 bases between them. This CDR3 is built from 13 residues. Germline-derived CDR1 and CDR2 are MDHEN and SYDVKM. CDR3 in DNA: TGTGCCAGCAGTTACCCCGAGAGGGTTGAGCAGTTCTTC. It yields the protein CASSYPERVEQFF.

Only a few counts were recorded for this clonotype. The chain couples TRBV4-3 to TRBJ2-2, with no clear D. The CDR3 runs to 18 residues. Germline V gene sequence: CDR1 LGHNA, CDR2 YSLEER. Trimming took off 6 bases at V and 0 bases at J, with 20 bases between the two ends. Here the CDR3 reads CASSPAGRRIANTGELFF. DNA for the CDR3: TGCGCCAGCAGTCCTGCAGGCAGAAGAATCGCGAACACCGGGGAGCTGTTTTTT.

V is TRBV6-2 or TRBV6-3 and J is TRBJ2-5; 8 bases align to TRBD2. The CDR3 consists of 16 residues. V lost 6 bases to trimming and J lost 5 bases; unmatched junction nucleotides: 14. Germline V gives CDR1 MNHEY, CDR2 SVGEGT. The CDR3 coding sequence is TGTGCCAGCAGCCTTTTCGGACTAGCTGCGGGGGAGACCCAGTACTTC. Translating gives CASSLFGLAAGETQYF.

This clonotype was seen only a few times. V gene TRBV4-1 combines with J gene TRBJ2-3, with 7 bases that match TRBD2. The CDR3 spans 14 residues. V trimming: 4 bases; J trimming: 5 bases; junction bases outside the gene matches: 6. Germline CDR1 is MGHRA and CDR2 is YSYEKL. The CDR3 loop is CASSLWGGGDTQYF. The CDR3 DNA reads TGCGCCAGCAGCCTTTGGGGGGGTGGAGATACGCAGTATTTT.

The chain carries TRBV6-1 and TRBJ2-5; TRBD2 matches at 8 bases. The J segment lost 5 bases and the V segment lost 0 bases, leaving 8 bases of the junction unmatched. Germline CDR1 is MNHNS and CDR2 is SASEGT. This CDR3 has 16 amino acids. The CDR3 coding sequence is TGTGCCAGCAGTGAAGCCCCAGCGGGGGCCGCGGAGACCCAGTACTTC. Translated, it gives CASSEAPAGAAETQYF.